This T cell receptor (beta chain) originates from a study of blood T cell repertoires in COVID-19. Looking at the study overall: Spain, Italy and the United States supplied samples that represented acute and convalescent COVID-19. PBMCs, B-cell-depleted T cells, or T cells were the source of the cDNA or gDNA that made up the material.

Original methodology: Using reference gene primer amplification, nucleated cell counts were estimated. The repertoire was sequenced with immunoSEQ multiplex PCR; TCRdb's copy has only in-frame clones and lacks some. V, J and clone size are those of that table, while D and trimming were read from the DNA. In the table there are fewer than 90,000 clones, approximately 86% of which are singletons. Germline V gives CDR1 SGHRS, CDR2 YFSETQ. CDR3 length: 16 residues. V lost 4 bases to trimming and J lost 7 bases; unmatched junction nucleotides: 9. Sequences were obtained from peripheral blood. The receptor comes from a man aged 65 to 79 with active COVID-19. J is TRBJ2-7 and V is TRBV5-1; 15 bases line up with TRBD2. The CDR3 loop is CASSAGLAGGPLEQYF. The CDR3 DNA sequence: TGCGCCAGCAGCGCGGGACTAGCGGGAGGTCCGCTGGAGCAGTACTTC.